In its sample, the clone carrying this T cell receptor (beta chain) was seen once. Antigen unknown. Germline-derived CDR1 and CDR2 are WNHNN and SYGVQD (reference sequence). CDR3 length: 13 amino acids. Trimming left V 10 bases short and J 11 bases short, with 23 bases between. This sample stems from a study of T cell responses to AZD1222 COVID-19 vaccine. Study-level findings and limits: Vaccine-associated CD4 TCRs ranged over spike, dominating at 160-218 and 743-854. Donors were mostly white British, more females; clonal diversity possibly underestimated. At baseline, just a handful of AZD1222 recipients tested seropositive. Scientists sampled the repertoires only once the peak T cell response had passed.

Some clones are missing from TCRdb's copy, which holds only in-frame ones; the method was immunoSEQ multiplex PCR. Here the sample spans some 170,000 clones, 85% to 90% being singletons. The sequence came from an adult who received the MenACWY meningococcal vaccine as a control. The source material was peripheral blood, sampled 28 days after the second dose of the MenACWY control vaccine. This chain joins TRBV10-1 and TRBJ1-1, with a tentative D call TRBD1 (5 bases). This CDR3 is CANQAGRFREAFF. CDR3 nucleotide sequence: TGCGCCAACCAGGCGGGCAGGTTCAGGGAGGCTTTCTTT.